This is a list of T cell receptor beta chains from one sample in a study of TIL therapy for anti-PD-1-resistant metastatic lung cancer. Libraries were prepared by immunoSEQ multiplex PCR; TCRdb keeps only in-frame clonotypes and omits some of them. The sample contains tens of thousands of clones, about 73% of which appear only once. Material: blood, obtained at baseline. The receptors come from a person between 30 and 79 years old with non-small cell lung cancer. Each CDR3 is given with its conserved first and last residue. A D gene is named only where the DNA matches it firmly. Only some rows state a clone size, as once, few, many or a class for expanded clones.

v_call: TRBV9; clone_size: .; j_call: TRBJ1-6; d_call: TRBD1; cdr3_nt: TGTGCCAGCAGCGTAGGTGGACAGGGGGGATCACCCCTCCACTTT; cdr3_aa: CASSVGGQGGSPLHF
v_call: TRBV2; clone_size: .; j_call: TRBJ1-3; d_call: .; cdr3_nt: TGTGCCAGCAGTGAGACAGGTCTACGTTCTGGAAACACCATATATTTT; cdr3_aa: CASSETGLRSGNTIYF
v_call: TRBV2; clone_size: .; j_call: TRBJ2-4; d_call: TRBD2; cdr3_nt: TGTGCCAGCAGGGGAGCGGGAGCAGCCAAAAACATTCAGTACTTC; cdr3_aa: CASRGAGAAKNIQYF
v_call: TRBV5-1; clone_size: .; j_call: TRBJ1-1; d_call: TRBD1; cdr3_nt: TGCGCCAGCAGCTTACAGAGACAGGGGAAGAACACTGAAGCTTTCTTT; cdr3_aa: CASSLQRQGKNTEAFF
v_call: TRBV28; clone_size: .; j_call: TRBJ2-5; d_call: TRBD1; cdr3_nt: TGTGCCAGCCAGGGGGCGTCGGACGAGACCCAGTACTTC; cdr3_aa: CASQGASDETQYF
v_call: TRBV5-4; clone_size: .; j_call: TRBJ2-1; d_call: TRBD2; cdr3_nt: TGTGCCAGCAGCCCATTAGCGGGGGGTAACCACAATGAGCAGTTCTTC; cdr3_aa: CASSPLAGGNHNEQFF
v_call: TRBV5-5; clone_size: once; j_call: TRBJ2-1; d_call: TRBD2; cdr3_nt: TGTGCCAGCAGCATTTCGGGTGGACTAGCGGGGGTCCGCTCCTACAATGAGCAGTTCTTC; cdr3_aa: CASSISGGLAGVRSYNEQFF
v_call: TRBV19; clone_size: .; j_call: TRBJ2-7; d_call: .; cdr3_nt: TGTGCCAGTAGTATAGCCAGAGGAGCCTACGAGCAGTACTTC; cdr3_aa: CASSIARGAYEQYF
v_call: TRBV5-1; clone_size: once; j_call: TRBJ2-1; d_call: TRBD2; cdr3_nt: TGCGCCAGCAGCTTGCCTAGCGGGAACTACAATGAGCAGTTCTTC; cdr3_aa: CASSLPSGNYNEQFF
v_call: TRBV5-8; clone_size: once; j_call: TRBJ2-5; d_call: .; cdr3_nt: TGTGCCAGCAGGCGCCGGGAGACCCAGTACTTC; cdr3_aa: CASRRRETQYF
v_call: TRBV4-3; clone_size: few; j_call: TRBJ2-7; d_call: .; cdr3_nt: TGCGCCAGCAGCCAAGATGGAACAGGGCTTGTCTACGAGCAGTACTTC; cdr3_aa: CASSQDGTGLVYEQYF
v_call: TRBV28; clone_size: .; j_call: TRBJ1-2; d_call: TRBD1; cdr3_nt: TGTGCCAGCAAAACAGGGGACAACTATGGCTACACCTTC; cdr3_aa: CASKTGDNYGYTF